This TCR beta chain was found in a study of cytomegalovirus exposure and HLA in healthy donors. PCR was performed using 60 Vbeta and 13 Jbeta primers. Sequencing used immunoSEQ multiplex PCR; TCRdb keeps in-frame clones, though not all of them. The sample carries about 130,000 clones, approximately 80% recorded once. Germline V gene lookup returns CDR1 KGHSH and CDR2 LQKENI. Trimming removed 0 bases from V and 2 bases from J, with 8 bases in between. The CDR3 has 14 amino acids. The chain couples TRBV18 to TRBJ2-7; TRBD1 might be the D (6 bases). The receptor was isolated from a man aged 35 to 55 in good health and CMV-seronegative. Material for sequencing was PBMCs. The CDR3 spells CASSPPGHPYEQYF. The CDR3 DNA follows: TGTGCCAGCTCACCACCGGGACACCCCTACGAGCAGTACTTC.